This T cell receptor beta chain was found in a study of blood T cell repertoires in COVID-19. A word on this clone: Additional DNA sequences in this sample encode the identical CDR3.

Trimming pared 3 bases from V and 5 bases from J, leaving 13 bases between. In germline, CDR1 is KGHSH, CDR2 LQKENI. This CDR3 has 14 amino acids. Original processing notes: Amplification of reference gene primers provided the estimated nucleated cell counts. This table comes from immunoSEQ multiplex PCR, and its TCRdb copy is limited to in-frame clones, with some not included. For V, J and clone size, that table is used; D and trimming come from the DNA. The repertoire holds over 150,000 clones, roughly nine tenths seen once, with around 21% in the top ten. Sequenced input: peripheral blood. J is TRBJ1-2 and V is TRBV18, with TRBD1 as a possible D gene (6 bases). The TCR was taken from a man aged 65 to 85 with active or convalescent COVID-19. CDR3 sequence reads: CASSPLGAGYGYTF. The DNA of the CDR3 is TGTGCCAGCTCACCCCTGGGGGCAGGGTATGGCTACACCTTC. The whole variable domain, remainder taken from reference TRBV18 and TRBJ1-2, is NAGVMQNPRHLVRRRGQEARLRCSPMKGHSHVYWYRQLPEEGLKFMVYLQKENIIDESGMPKERFSAEFPKEGPSILRIQQVVRGDSAAYFCASSPLGAGYGYTFGSGTRLTVV.